The sequence of this T cell receptor beta chain was determined in a study of cytomegalovirus exposure and HLA in healthy donors. Study overall: Unique TCR beta sequences numbering approximately 120 million came from about 179 million T cells in an earlier analysis. Researchers found that roughly 80% of just under 400 genotyped donors fell within the Caucasian-associated ancestry cluster.

PCR was performed using 60 Vbeta and 13 Jbeta primers. The method was immunoSEQ multiplex PCR; TCRdb's version includes in-frame clones alone and lacks a portion of them. This table holds about 59,000 clones, 70% to 75% found once. The CDR3 contains 14 residues. Germline CDR1 is LNHDA and CDR2 is SQIVND (reference sequence). Between the trimmed V and J ends, which lost 3 bases and 4 bases, there was a span of 13 bases. General study findings and limits: In an earlier analysis, most TCR beta V segments were productive about 87% or about 30% of the time. When analyzed later, a missense DCLRE1C variant was found to be linked to TCR beta V- and J-gene trimming.

A remark on this clone: Its antigen is unknown.

Sample: PBMCs. The rearrangement links TRBV19 to TRBJ2-7; D is unresolved. This clonotype was obtained from a man aged 25-40 years in good health and CMV-seropositive. CDR3 sequence reads: CASSMARNHYEQYF. The CDR3 DNA reads TGTGCCAGTAGTATGGCCAGGAACCATTACGAGCAGTACTTC. The variable domain in full, with the rest retrieved from reference TRBV19 and TRBJ2-7, is DGGITQSPKYLFRKEGQNVTLSCEQNLNHDAMYWYRQDPGQGLRLIYYSQIVNDFQKGDIAEGYSVSREKKESFPLTVTSAQKNPTAFYLCASSMARNHYEQYFGPGTRLTVT.